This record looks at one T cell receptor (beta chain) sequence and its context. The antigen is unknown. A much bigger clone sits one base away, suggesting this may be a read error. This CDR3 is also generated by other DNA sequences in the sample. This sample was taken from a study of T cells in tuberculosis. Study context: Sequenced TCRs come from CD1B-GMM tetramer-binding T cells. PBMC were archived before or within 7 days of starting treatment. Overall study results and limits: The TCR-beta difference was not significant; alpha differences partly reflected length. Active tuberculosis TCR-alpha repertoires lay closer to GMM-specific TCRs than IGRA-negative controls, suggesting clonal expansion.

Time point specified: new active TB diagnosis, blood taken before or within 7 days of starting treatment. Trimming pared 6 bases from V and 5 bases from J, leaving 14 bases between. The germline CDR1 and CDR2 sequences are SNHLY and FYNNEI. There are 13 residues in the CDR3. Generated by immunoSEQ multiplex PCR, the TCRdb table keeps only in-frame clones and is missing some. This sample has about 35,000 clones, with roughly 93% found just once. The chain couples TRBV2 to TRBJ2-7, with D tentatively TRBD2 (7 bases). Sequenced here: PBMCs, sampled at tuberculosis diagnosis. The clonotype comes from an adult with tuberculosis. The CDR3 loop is CASRRGAVNEQYF. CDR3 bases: TGTGCCAGCAGACGGGGGGCGGTTAACGAGCAGTACTTC.